This T cell receptor beta chain comes out of a study of cytomegalovirus exposure and HLA in healthy donors. Study at large: Among some 400 genotyped donors, about 80% fell in the Caucasian-associated ancestry cluster. Notes on the study in general: Exclusion as indistinguishable affected some V segments, including TRBV6-2 and TRBV6-3. TCR beta V- and J-gene trimming was later associated with a missense DCLRE1C variant.

The PCR had 60 Vbeta and 13 Jbeta primers. Measured with immunoSEQ multiplex PCR; TCRdb has only the in-frame clones, and not every one. The data contain 130,000 to 150,000 clones, around two thirds of them singletons. V shed 5 bases and J shed 4 bases, with 18 bases lying between them. The CDR3 covers 15 residues. The germline gives CDR1 SGHDT, CDR2 YYEEEE. Comments on this clone: Its specificity is not known.

J is TRBJ1-1 and V is TRBV5-6; D gene uncertain. The sample comprised PBMCs. This clonotype was obtained from a young man in good health and CMV-seropositive. The CDR3 region is CASSFVMRGGTEAFF. The CDR3 DNA follows: TGTGCCAGCAGTTTTGTCATGCGGGGAGGCACTGAAGCTTTCTTT.